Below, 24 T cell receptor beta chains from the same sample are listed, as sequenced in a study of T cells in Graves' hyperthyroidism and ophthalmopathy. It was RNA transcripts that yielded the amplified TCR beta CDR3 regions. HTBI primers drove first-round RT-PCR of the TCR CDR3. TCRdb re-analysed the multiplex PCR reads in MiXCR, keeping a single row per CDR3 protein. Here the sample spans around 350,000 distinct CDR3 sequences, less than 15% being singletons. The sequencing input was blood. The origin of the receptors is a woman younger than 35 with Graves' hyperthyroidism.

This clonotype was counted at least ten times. CDR3 in DNA: TGTGCCACCAGCAGACGGGGACAGGCACCCGAGCAGTACTTC. Protein: CATSRRGQAPEQYF. The chain recombines TRBV15 with TRBJ2-7, with TRBD1 matching over 8 bases. The CDR3 spans 14 residues. Germline CDR1 is LNHNV and CDR2 is YYDKDF (reference sequence). V gave up 2 bases and J gave up 6 bases; unmatched junction bases: 6.

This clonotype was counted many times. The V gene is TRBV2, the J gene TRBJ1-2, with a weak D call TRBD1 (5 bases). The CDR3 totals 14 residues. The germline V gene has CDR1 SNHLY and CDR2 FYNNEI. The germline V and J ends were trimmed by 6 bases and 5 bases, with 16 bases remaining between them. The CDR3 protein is CASSEPGRPYGYTF. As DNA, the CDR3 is TGTGCCAGCAGCGAGCCGGGACGGCCATATGGCTACACCTTC. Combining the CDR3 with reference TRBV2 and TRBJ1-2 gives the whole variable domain EPEVTQTPSHQVTQMGQEVILRCVPISNHLYFYWYRQILGQKVEFLVSFYNNEISEKSEIFDDQFSVERPDGSNFTLKIRSTKLEDSAMYFCASSEPGRPYGYTFGSGTRLTVV.

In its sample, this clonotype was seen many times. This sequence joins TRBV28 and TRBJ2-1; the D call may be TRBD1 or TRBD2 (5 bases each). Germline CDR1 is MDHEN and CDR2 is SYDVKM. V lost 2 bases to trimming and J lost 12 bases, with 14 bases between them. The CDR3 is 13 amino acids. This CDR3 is CASSLGTRGVQFF. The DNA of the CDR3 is TGTGCCAGCAGTTTAGGGACGAGAGGGGTGCAGTTCTTC.

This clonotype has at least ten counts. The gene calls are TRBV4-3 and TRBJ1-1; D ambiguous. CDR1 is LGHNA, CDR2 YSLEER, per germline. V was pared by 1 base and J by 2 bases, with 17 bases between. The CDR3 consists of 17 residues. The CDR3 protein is CASSQVLTRAGNTEAFF. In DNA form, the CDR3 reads TGCGCCAGCAGCCAAGTGCTTACCCGGGCAGGTAACACTGAAGCTTTCTTT.

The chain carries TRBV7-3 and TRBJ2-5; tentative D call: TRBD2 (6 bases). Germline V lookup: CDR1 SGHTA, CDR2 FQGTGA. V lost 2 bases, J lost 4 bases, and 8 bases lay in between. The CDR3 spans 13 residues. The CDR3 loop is CASSLGGTETQYF. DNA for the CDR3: TGTGCCAGCAGCTTAGGGGGGACAGAGACCCAGTACTTC. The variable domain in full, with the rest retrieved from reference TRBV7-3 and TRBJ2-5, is GAGVSQTPSNKVTEKGKYVELRCDPISGHTALYWYRQSLGQGPEFLIYFQGTGAADDSGLPNDRFFAVRPEGSVSTLKIQRTERGDSAVYLCASSLGGTETQYFGPGTRLLVL.

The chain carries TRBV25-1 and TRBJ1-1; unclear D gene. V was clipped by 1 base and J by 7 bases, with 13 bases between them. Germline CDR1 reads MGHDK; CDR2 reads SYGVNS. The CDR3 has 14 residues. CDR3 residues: CASSEFPPAGEAFF. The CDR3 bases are TGTGCCAGCAGTGAATTCCCACCGGCGGGTGAAGCTTTCTTT.

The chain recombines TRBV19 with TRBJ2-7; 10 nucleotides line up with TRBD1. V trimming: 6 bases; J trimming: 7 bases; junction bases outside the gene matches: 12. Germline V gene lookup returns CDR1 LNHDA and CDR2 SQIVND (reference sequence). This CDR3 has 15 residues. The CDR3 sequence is CASSHWGQGTSEQYF. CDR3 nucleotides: TGTGCCAGTAGCCATTGGGGACAGGGGACTTCTGAGCAGTACTTC.

The CDR3 region is CASRKSGRFRETQYF. The CDR3 nucleotides are TGTGCCAGCAGGAAAAGCGGGAGATTTCGGGAGACCCAGTACTTC. V usage is TRBV7-2 and J usage is TRBJ2-5; TRBD2 matches at 8 bases. V lost 6 bases to trimming and J lost 5 bases; unmatched junction nucleotides: 11. The germline V gene encodes CDR1 SGHTA and CDR2 FQGNSA. This CDR3 has 15 amino acids.

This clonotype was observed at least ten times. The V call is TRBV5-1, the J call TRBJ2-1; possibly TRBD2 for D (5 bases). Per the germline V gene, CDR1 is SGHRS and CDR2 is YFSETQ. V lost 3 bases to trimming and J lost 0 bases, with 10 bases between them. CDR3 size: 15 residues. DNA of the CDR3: TGCGCCAGCAGCTATGGACTGTTCTCCTACAATGAGCAGTTCTTC. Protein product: CASSYGLFSYNEQFF.

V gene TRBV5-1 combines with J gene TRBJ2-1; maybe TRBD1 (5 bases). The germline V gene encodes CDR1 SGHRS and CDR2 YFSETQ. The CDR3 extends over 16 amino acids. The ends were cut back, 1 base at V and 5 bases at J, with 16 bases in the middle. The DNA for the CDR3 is TGCGCCAGCAGCTTGAAAGGGCAGGGCCCTCACAATGAGCAGTTCTTC. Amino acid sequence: CASSLKGQGPHNEQFF.

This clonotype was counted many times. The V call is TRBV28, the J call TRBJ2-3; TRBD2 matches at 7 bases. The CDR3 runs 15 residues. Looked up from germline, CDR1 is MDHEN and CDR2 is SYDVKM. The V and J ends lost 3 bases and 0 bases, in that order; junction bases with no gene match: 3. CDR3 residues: CASSFLAGSTDTQYF. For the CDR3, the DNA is TGTGCCAGCAGTTTCTTAGCGGGTAGCACAGATACGCAGTATTTT.

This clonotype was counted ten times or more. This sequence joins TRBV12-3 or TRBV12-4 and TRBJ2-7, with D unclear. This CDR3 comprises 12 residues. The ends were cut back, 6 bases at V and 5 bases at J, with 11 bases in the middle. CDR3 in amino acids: CASSLVNHEQYF. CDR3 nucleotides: TGTGCCAGCAGCCTTGTAAACCACGAGCAGTACTTC.

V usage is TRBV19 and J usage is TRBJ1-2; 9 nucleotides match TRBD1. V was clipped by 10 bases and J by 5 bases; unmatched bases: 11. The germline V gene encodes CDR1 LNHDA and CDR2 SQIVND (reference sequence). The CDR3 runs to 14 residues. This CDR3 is CATRQGELSYGYTF. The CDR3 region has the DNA TGTGCCACCAGACAGGGGGAATTAAGTTATGGCTACACCTTC.

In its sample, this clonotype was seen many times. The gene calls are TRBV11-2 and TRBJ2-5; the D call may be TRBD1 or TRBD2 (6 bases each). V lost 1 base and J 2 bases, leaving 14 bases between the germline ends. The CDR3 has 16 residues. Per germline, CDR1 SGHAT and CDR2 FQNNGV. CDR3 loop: CASSLVGGPGQETQYF. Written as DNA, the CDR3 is TGTGCCAGCAGCTTAGTTGGGGGGCCTGGTCAAGAGACCCAGTACTTC.

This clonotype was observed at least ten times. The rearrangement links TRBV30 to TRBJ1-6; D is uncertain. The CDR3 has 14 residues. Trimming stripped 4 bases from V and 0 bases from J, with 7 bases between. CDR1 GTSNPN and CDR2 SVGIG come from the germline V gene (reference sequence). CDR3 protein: CAWNLGSYNSPLHF. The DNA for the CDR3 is TGTGCCTGGAATCTGGGCTCCTATAATTCACCCCTCCACTTT.

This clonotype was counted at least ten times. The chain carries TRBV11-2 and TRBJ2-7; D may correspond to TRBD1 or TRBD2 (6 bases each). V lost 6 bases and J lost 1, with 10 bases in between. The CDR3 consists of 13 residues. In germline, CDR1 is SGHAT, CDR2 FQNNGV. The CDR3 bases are TGTGCCAGCAGGGGGGGCCAGTCCTACGAGCAGTACTTC. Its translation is CASRGGQSYEQYF.

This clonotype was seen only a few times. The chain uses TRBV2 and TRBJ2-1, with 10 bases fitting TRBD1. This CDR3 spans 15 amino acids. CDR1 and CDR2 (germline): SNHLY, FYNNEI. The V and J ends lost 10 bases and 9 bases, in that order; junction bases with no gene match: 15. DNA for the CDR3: TGTGCCACCTACACATCTCGGGACAGGGGCGGTGAGCAGTTCTTC. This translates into CATYTSRDRGGEQFF.

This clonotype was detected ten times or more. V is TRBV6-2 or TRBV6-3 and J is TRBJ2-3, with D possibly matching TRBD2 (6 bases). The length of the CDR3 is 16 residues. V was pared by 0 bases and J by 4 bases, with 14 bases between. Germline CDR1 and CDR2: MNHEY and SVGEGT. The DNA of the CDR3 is TGTGCCAGCAGTTACTCCGGGAGAGGGCATGCAGATACGCAGTATTTT. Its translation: CASSYSGRGHADTQYF.

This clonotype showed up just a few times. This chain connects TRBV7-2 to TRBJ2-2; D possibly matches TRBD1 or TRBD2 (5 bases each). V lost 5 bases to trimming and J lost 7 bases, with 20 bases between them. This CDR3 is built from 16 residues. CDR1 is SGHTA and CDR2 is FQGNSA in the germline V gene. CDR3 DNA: TGTGCCAGCAGCCCTGGGGCCAGGGTCCGGGGCGGGGAGCTGTTTTTT. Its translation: CASSPGARVRGGELFF. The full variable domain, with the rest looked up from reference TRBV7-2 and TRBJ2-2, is GAGVSQSPSNKVTEKGKDVELRCDPISGHTALYWYRQSLGQGLEFLIYFQGNSAPDKSGLPSDRFSAERTGGSVSTLTIQRTQQEDSAVYLCASSPGARVRGGELFFGEGSRLTVL.

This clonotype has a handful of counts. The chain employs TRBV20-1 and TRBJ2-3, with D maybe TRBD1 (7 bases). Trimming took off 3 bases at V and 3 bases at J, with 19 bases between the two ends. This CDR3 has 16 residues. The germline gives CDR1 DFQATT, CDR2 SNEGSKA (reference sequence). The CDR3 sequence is CSARRRDSLLTDTQYF. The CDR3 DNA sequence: TGCAGTGCTAGGAGGAGGGACAGCTTACTTACAGATACGCAGTATTTT.

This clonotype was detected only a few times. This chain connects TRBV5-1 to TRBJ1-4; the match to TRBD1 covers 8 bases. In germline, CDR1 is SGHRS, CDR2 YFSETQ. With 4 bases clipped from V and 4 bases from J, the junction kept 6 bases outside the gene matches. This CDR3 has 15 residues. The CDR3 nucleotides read TGCGCCAGCAGCCAGGGACAGGTCGATAATGAAAAACTGTTTTTT. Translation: CASSQGQVDNEKLFF.

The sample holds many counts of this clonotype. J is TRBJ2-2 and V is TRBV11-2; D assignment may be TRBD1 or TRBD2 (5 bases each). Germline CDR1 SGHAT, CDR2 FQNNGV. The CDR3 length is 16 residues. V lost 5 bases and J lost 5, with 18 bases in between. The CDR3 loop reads CASSPQALAGTGELFF. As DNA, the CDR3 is TGTGCCAGCAGCCCCCAGGCGCTAGCAGGGACCGGGGAGCTGTTTTTT.

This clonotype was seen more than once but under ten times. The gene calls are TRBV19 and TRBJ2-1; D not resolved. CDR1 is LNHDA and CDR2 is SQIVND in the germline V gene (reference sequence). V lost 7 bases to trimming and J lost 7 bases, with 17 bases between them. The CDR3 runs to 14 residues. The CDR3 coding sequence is TGTGCCAGTACCCCGGAGCCCTCAGCGAATGAGCAGTTCTTC. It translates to CASTPEPSANEQFF. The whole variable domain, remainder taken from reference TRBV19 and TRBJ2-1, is DGGITQSPKYLFRKEGQNVTLSCEQNLNHDAMYWYRQDPGQGLRLIYYSQIVNDFQKGDIAEGYSVSREKKESFPLTVTSAQKNPTAFYLCASTPEPSANEQFFGPGTRLTVL.

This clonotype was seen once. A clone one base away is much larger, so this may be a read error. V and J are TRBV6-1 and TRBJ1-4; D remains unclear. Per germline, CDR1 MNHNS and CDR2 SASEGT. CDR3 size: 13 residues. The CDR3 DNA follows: TGTGCCAGCAAAAGACCCGCTAATGAAGAACTGTTTTTT. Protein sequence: CASKRPANEELFF.